A selection of T cell receptor beta chains follows, all from one sample in a study of CD8 T cells in Susac syndrome. MiXCR was run by TCRdb on the immunoSEQ multiplex PCR reads, yielding one entry per CDR3 protein. The sample yields around 140,000 distinct CDR3 sequences, 80% seen once. The specimen sequenced was CD8+ T cells from PBMCs. The receptors were sampled from a human donor with multiple sclerosis. The CDR3 runs from the conserved cysteine through the conserved F or W. The D gene is left open where the match is weak. Where a row states a size, it is once, few, many or the class of an expanded clone; other rows omit it.

>.|TRBJ2-1|TRBV10-3|.
CAISERAGTSYNEQFF
TGTGCCATCAGTGAGAGGGCAGGCACGTCCTACAATGAGCAGTTCTTC
>few|TRBJ1-2|TRBV4-2|TRBD1
CASSITGGAIGSRRYTF
TGTGCCAGCAGCATCACAGGGGGCGCAATTGGGAGTCGCCGCTACACCTTC
>.|TRBJ2-2|TRBV19|.
CASSIGGNTGELFF
TGTGCCAGTAGTATTGGGGGGAACACCGGGGAGCTGTTTTTT
>.|TRBJ1-1|TRBV18|.
CASSELEVTNTEAFF
TGTGCCAGCTCAGAGCTGGAGGTGACGAACACTGAAGCTTTCTTT
>few|TRBJ2-1|TRBV11-3|TRBD2
CASSLGGWTSGYNNEQFF
TGTGCCAGCAGCTTAGGCGGGTGGACTAGCGGGTATAACAATGAGCAGTTCTTC
>.|TRBJ2-5|TRBV2|TRBD1
CASSEAPGQGKETQYF
TGTGCCAGCAGTGAAGCTCCGGGACAGGGTAAAGAGACCCAGTACTTC
>.|TRBJ2-1|TRBV12-3/TRBV12-4|.
CASSLAVLRVLFFLYNEQFF
TGTGCCAGCAGTCTCGCCGTTTTGAGGGTGCTCTTTTTCCTCTACAATGAGCAGTTCTTC
>.|TRBJ2-1|TRBV20-1|TRBD2
CSAIGLAGGEPYNEQFF
TGCAGTGCTATAGGACTAGCGGGAGGGGAGCCGTACAATGAGCAGTTCTTC
>.|TRBJ1-6|TRBV9|.
CASSVEGRENSPLHF
TGTGCCAGCAGCGTAGAAGGCAGGGAAAATTCACCCCTCCACTTT
>.|TRBJ2-3|TRBV12-3/TRBV12-4|.
CASTEDTDTQYF
TGTGCCAGCACCGAGGACACAGATACGCAGTATTTT
>once|TRBJ2-2|TRBV9|TRBD2
CASSAPGLVGGELFF
TGTGCCAGCAGCGCCCCGGGACTAGTGGGCGGGGAGCTGTTTTTT
>.|TRBJ1-1|TRBV6-1|TRBD1
CASSDDRAFAEAFF
TGTGCCAGCAGTGACGACAGGGCCTTTGCTGAAGCTTTCTTT
>.|TRBJ2-1|TRBV27|.
CASSLSGGIYNEQFF
TGTGCCAGCAGTTTAAGTGGGGGAATTTACAATGAGCAGTTCTTC
>.|TRBJ1-1|TRBV24-1|TRBD1
CATSDPGQGTEAFF
TGTGCCACCAGTGACCCGGGACAGGGGACTGAAGCTTTCTTT
>.|TRBJ1-1|TRBV13|.
CASSTGLRTEAFF
TGTGCCAGCAGCACAGGGTTGAGGACTGAAGCTTTCTTT
>.|TRBJ1-1|TRBV4-1|.
CASSPGQFEAFF
TGCGCCAGCAGCCCTGGACAGTTCGAAGCTTTCTTT
>once|TRBJ1-2|TRBV6-5|TRBD1
CASSYSTGQGDYGYTF
TGTGCCAGCAGTTACTCGACTGGACAGGGGGACTATGGCTACACCTTC
>.|TRBJ2-1|TRBV10-3|.
CATRDSDYNEQFF
TGTGCCACGCGGGACTCGGACTACAATGAGCAGTTCTTC
>.|TRBJ2-5|TRBV5-5|.
CASSLAGQGSLQETQYF
TGTGCCAGCAGCTTGGCCGGGCAGGGCTCCCTCCAAGAGACCCAGTACTTC
>once|TRBJ2-1|TRBV7-8|TRBD1
CASSTGTGANNEQFF
TGTGCCAGCAGCACCGGGACAGGGGCCAACAATGAGCAGTTCTTC
>once|TRBJ2-1|TRBV5-8|.
CASSLSGPQQFF
TGTGCCAGCAGCTTGAGTGGGCCCCAGCAGTTCTTC
>.|TRBJ2-4|TRBV12-3/TRBV12-4|.
CASSPDIAKNIQYF
TGTGCCAGCAGTCCCGACATAGCCAAAAACATTCAGTACTTC
>.|TRBJ1-6|TRBV13|TRBD1
CASSLGRTGPNSPLHF
TGTGCCAGCAGCTTAGGGCGGACAGGTCCTAATTCACCCCTCCACTTT
>.|TRBJ2-1|TRBV15|.
CATSRGRGHEQFF
TGTGCCACCAGCAGAGGGAGGGGGCATGAGCAGTTCTTC
>.|TRBJ2-7|TRBV25-1|.
CASSESGAGYEQYF
TGTGCCAGCAGTGAATCAGGGGCGGGCTACGAGCAGTACTTC
>once|TRBJ1-2|TRBV7-9|.
CASSPIGLWYTF
TGTGCCAGCAGCCCAATCGGACTCTGGTACACCTTC
>.|TRBJ2-3|TRBV27|.
CASSPQNSLSTDTQYF
TGTGCCAGCAGTCCACAAAATTCCTTGAGCACAGATACGCAGTATTTT
>few|TRBJ2-7|TRBV5-1|.
CASSAGQRTYEQYF
TGCGCCAGCAGCGCCGGACAGCGCACCTACGAGCAGTACTTC
>.|TRBJ1-1|TRBV6-1|TRBD1
CASSEGTGGANTEAFF
TGTGCCAGCAGTGAAGGGACAGGGGGCGCGAACACTGAAGCTTTCTTT
>.|TRBJ1-5|TRBV19|TRBD1
CASSIDGGGTEDQPQHF
TGTGCCAGTAGTATAGATGGGGGGGGGACAGAGGATCAGCCCCAGCATTTT
>.|TRBJ1-5|TRBV2|.
CASRPGQFNQPQHF
TGTGCCAGCAGACCTGGACAGTTCAATCAGCCCCAGCATTTT
>.|TRBJ2-6|TRBV9|.
CASSPGGSGANVLTF
TGTGCCAGCAGCCCCGGGGGCTCTGGGGCCAACGTCCTGACTTTC
>.|TRBJ1-2|TRBV27|TRBD1
CASSLRTGNGYTF
TGTGCCAGCAGTTTGAGGACAGGGAACGGCTACACCTTC
>.|TRBJ2-7|TRBV28|.
CASSPGEGVPADEQYF
TGTGCCAGCAGTCCTGGCGAGGGGGTACCGGCTGACGAGCAGTACTTC
>.|TRBJ2-6|TRBV14|TRBD2
CASSLGTTGANVLTF
TGTGCCAGCAGCCTCGGGACTACGGGGGCCAACGTCCTGACTTTC
>.|TRBJ2-3|TRBV2|.
CASSTISSTDTQYF
TGTGCCAGCAGCACAATATCTAGCACAGATACGCAGTATTTT
>.|TRBJ2-3|TRBV12-3/TRBV12-4|.
CASSFSQLDTQYF
TGTGCCAGCAGTTTCTCCCAGTTAGATACGCAGTATTTT
>.|TRBJ1-1|TRBV5-5|.
CASSFVMNTEAFF
TGTGCCAGCAGCTTTGTGATGAACACTGAAGCTTTCTTT
>.|TRBJ2-2|TRBV6-5|.
CASSYSSAGPRYTGELFF
TGTGCCAGCAGTTACTCTTCGGCGGGGCCAAGGTACACCGGGGAGCTGTTTTTT
>.|TRBJ2-3|TRBV29-1|TRBD2
CSDGGTVSGGTDTQYF
TGCAGCGACGGGGGGACTGTGAGCGGGGGCACAGATACGCAGTATTTT
>.|TRBJ2-3|TRBV6-5|.
CASSSIVADTQYF
TGTGCCAGCAGTTCGATAGTGGCAGATACGCAGTATTTT
>.|TRBJ2-5|TRBV20-1|TRBD2
CSVGGRAYQETQYF
TGCAGTGTTGGCGGGAGGGCCTACCAAGAGACCCAGTACTTC
>.|TRBJ2-5|TRBV28|.
CASSFGLIETQYF
TGTGCCAGCAGTTTTGGTCTAATTGAGACCCAGTACTTC
>.|TRBJ2-7|TRBV30|TRBD1
CASASTGGGEQYF
TGTGCCTCAGCTTCGACAGGGGGAGGGGAGCAGTACTTC
>.|TRBJ2-3|TRBV13|.
CASSPQTSSTDTQYF
TGTGCCAGCAGCCCTCAAACTTCTAGCACAGATACGCAGTATTTT
>.|TRBJ2-1|TRBV6-1|.
CASSDLLGATTSYNEQFF
TGTGCCAGCAGTGATCTGCTGGGTGCGACAACCTCCTACAATGAGCAGTTCTTC
>.|TRBJ2-7|TRBV7-9|TRBD2
CASQWGGEEQYF
TGTGCCAGCCAATGGGGGGGGGAAGAGCAGTACTTC
>.|TRBJ2-3|TRBV27|.
CASSLGSDTQYF
TGTGCCAGCAGTTTGGGATCAGATACGCAGTATTTT
>.|TRBJ2-5|TRBV6-1|TRBD2
CASSDWGGEETQYF
TGTGCCAGCAGTGATTGGGGGGGAGAAGAGACCCAGTACTTC
>.|TRBJ1-1|TRBV30|.
CAWSNTLNTEAFF
TGTGCCTGGAGTAATACTTTGAACACTGAAGCTTTCTTT
>.|TRBJ2-7|TRBV5-1|TRBD1
CASSLNPDRETDEQYF
TGCGCCAGCAGCTTGAACCCAGACAGGGAAACGGACGAGCAGTACTTC
>.|TRBJ1-4|TRBV5-4|.
CASSSRETTNEKLFF
TGTGCCAGCAGCTCGAGGGAGACAACTAATGAAAAACTGTTTTTT
>.|TRBJ1-1|TRBV7-3|.
CASSLTGRLNTEAFF
TGTGCCAGCAGCTTAACGGGACGGTTGAACACTGAAGCTTTCTTT
>.|TRBJ2-1|TRBV30|.
CAWRGWGWVDEQFF
TGTGCCTGGAGAGGGTGGGGTTGGGTCGATGAGCAGTTCTTC